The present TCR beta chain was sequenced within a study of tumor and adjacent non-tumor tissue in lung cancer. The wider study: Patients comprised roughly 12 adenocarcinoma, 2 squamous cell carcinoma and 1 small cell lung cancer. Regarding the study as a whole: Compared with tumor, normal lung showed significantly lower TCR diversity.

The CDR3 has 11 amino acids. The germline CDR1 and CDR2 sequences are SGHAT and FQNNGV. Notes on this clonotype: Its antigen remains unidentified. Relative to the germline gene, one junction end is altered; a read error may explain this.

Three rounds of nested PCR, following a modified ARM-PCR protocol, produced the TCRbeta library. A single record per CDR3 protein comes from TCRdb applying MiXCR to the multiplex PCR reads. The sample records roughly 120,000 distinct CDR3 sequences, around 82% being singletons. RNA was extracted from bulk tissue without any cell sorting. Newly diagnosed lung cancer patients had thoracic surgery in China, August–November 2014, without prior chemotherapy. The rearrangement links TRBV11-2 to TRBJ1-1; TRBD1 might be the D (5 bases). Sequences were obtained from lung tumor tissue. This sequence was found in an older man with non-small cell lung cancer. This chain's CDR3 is CASAATGEVFF. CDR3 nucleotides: TGTGCCAGCGCCGCGACGGGGGAAGTTTTTTTT. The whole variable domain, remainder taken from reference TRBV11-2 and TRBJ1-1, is EAGVAQSPRYKIIEKRQSVAFWCNPISGHATLYWYQQILGQGPKLLIQFQNNGVVDDSQLPKDRFSAERLKGVDSTLKIQPAKLEDSAVYLCASAATGEVFFGQGTRLTVV.